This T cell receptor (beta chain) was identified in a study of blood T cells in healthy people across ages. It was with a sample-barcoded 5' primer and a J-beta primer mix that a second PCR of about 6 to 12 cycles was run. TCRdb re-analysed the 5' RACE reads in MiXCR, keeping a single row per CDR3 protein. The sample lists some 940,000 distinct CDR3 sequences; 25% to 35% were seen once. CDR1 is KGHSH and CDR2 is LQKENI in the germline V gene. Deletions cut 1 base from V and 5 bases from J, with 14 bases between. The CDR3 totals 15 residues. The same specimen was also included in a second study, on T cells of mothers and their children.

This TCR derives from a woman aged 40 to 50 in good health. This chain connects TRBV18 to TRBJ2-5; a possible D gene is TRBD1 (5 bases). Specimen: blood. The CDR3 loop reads CASSPQGIGEETQYF. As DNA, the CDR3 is TGTGCCAGCTCACCACAGGGGATCGGAGAGGAGACCCAGTACTTC. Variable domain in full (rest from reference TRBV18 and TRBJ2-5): NAGVMQNPRHLVRRRGQEARLRCSPMKGHSHVYWYRQLPEEGLKFMVYLQKENIIDESGMPKERFSAEFPKEGPSILRIQQVVRGDSAAYFCASSPQGIGEETQYFGPGTRLLVL.